The clone carrying this T cell receptor (beta chain) was recorded many times. MiXCR, run by TCRdb on the 5' RACE reads, gives a single entry per CDR3 protein. The sample lists 250,000 to 400,000 distinct CDR3 sequences; more than 9% were seen once. CDR1 and CDR2 (germline): SQVTM, ANQGSEA. The CDR3 totals 13 residues. V lost 3 bases and J lost 2, with 10 bases in between. The data were taken from a study of CD8 T cells in ankylosing spondylitis. The chain carries TRBV29-1 and TRBJ1-1; a possible D gene is TRBD1 (5 bases). This TCR derives from a female donor with ankylosing spondylitis or in good health (not recorded which). Sample: blood, either unsorted or a sorted T cell fraction (not recorded which). The DNA for the CDR3 is TGCAGCGTTGATGCCTGGGGCAACACTGAAGCTTTCTTT. Translated: CSVDAWGNTEAFF.